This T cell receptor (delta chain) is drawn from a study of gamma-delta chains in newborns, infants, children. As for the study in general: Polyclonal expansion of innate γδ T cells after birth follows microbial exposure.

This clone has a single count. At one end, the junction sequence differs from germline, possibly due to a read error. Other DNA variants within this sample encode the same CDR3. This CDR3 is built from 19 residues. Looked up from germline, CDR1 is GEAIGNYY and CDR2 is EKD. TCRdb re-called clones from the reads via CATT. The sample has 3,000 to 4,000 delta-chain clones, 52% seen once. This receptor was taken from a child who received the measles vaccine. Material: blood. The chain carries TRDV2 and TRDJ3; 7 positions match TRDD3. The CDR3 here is CACDTVWGPSSWDTRQMFF. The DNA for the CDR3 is TGCGCCTGTGACACCGTCTGGGGGCCGAGCTCCTGGGACACCCGACAGATGTTTTTC.